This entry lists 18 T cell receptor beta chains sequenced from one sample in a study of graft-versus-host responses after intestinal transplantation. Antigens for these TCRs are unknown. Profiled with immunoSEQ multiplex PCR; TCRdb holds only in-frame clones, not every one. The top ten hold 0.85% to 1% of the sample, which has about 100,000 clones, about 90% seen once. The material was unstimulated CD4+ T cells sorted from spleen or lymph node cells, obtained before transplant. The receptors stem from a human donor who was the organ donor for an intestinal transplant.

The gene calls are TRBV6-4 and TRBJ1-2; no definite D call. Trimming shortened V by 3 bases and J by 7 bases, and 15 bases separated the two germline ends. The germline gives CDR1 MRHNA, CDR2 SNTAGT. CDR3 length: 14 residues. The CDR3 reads CASSEDWDSGGYTF. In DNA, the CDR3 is TGTGCCAGCAGTGAAGACTGGGATTCAGGTGGCTACACCTTC.

The chain's CDR3 is CASSEYRGAEAFF. CDR3 nucleotides: TGTGCCAGCAGTGAATACAGGGGAGCTGAAGCTTTCTTT. The chain combines TRBV6-4 with TRBJ1-1; 7 nucleotides agree with TRBD1. With V trimmed by 3 bases and J by 6 bases, 4 bases remained unmatched. Per germline, CDR1 MRHNA and CDR2 SNTAGT. This CDR3 comprises 13 residues.

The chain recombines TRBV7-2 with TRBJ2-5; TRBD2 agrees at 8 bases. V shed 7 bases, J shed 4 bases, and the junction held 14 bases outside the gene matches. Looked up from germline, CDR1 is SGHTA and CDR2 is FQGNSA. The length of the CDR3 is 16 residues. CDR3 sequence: CASTTGLSGGGETQYF. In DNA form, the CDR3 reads TGTGCCAGCACCACCGGGCTCTCGGGGGGGGGAGAGACCCAGTACTTC.

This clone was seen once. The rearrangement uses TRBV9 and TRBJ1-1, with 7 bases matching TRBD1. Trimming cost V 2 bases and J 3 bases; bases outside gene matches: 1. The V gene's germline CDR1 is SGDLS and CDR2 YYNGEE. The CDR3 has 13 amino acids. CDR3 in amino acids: CASSVDRDTEAFF. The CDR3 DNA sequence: TGTGCCAGCAGCGTCGACAGGGACACTGAAGCTTTCTTT.

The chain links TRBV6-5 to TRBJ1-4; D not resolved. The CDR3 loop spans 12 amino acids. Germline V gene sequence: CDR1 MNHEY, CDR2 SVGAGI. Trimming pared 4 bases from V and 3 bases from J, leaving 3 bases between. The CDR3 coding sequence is TGTGCCAGCAGTTCCTCTAATGAAAAACTGTTTTTT. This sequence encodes CASSSSNEKLFF.

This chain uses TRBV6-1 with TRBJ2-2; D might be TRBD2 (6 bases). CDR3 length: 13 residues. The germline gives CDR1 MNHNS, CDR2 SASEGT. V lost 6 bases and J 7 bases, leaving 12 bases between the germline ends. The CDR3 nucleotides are TGTGCCAGCAGACTAGCTGAAATCGGGGAGCTGTTTTTT. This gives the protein CASRLAEIGELFF.

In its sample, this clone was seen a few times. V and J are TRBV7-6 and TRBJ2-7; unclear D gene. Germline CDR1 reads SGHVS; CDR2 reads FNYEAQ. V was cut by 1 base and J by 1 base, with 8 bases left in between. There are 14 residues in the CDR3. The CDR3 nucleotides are TGTGCCAGCAGCTTAGATCCTCTATCCTACGAGCAGTACTTC. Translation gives CASSLDPLSYEQYF. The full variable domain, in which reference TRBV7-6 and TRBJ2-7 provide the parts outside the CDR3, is GAGVSQSPRYKVTKRGQDVALRCDPISGHVSLYWYRQALGQGPEFLTYFNYEAQQDKSGLPNDRFSAERPEGSISTLTIQRTEQRDSAMYRCASSLDPLSYEQYFGPGTRLTVT.

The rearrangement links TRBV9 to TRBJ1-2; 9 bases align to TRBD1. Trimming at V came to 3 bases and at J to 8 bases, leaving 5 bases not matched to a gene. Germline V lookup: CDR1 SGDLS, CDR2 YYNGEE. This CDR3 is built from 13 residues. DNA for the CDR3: TGTGCCAGCAGCGCGTCGACAGGGGGAGGCTACACCTTC. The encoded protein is CASSASTGGGYTF.

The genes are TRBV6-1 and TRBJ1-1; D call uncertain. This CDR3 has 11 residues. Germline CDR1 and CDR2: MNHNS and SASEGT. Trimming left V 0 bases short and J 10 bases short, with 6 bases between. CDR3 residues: CASSEALLAFF. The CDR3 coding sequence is TGTGCCAGCAGTGAAGCGCTTCTAGCTTTCTTT.

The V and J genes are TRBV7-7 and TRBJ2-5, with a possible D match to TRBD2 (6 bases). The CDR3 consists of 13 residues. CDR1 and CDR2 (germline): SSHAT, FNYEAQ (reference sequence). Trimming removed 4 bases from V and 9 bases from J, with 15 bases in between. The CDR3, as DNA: TGTGCCAGCAGCTCGACTAGAGTGAGGCCCCAGTACTTC. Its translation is CASSSTRVRPQYF.

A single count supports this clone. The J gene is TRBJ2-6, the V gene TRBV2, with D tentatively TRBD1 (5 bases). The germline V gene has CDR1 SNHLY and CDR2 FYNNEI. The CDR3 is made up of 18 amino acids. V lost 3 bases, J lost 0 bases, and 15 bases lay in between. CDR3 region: CASSDREGGSSGANVLTF. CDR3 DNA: TGTGCCAGCAGTGACAGGGAAGGTGGTTCCTCTGGGGCCAACGTCCTGACTTTC.

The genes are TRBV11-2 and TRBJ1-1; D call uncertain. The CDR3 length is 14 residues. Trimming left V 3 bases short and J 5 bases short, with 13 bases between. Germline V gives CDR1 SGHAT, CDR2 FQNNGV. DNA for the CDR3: TGTGCCAGCAGCTTTCAAGGGTTGGTAACTGAAGCTTTCTTT. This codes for CASSFQGLVTEAFF.

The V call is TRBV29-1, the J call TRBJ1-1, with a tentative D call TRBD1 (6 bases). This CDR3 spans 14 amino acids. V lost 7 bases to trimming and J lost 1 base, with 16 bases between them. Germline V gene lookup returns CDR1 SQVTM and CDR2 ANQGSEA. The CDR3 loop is CSGQQGGGNTEAFF. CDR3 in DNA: TGCAGCGGTCAACAGGGTGGTGGGAACACTGAAGCTTTCTTT.

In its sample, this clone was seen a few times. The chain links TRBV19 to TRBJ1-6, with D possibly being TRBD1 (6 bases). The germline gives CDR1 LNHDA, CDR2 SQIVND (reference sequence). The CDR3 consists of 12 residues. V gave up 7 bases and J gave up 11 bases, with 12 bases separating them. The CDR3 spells CASTMEGAPLHF. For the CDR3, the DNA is TGTGCCAGTACCATGGAGGGGGCACCCCTCCACTTT.

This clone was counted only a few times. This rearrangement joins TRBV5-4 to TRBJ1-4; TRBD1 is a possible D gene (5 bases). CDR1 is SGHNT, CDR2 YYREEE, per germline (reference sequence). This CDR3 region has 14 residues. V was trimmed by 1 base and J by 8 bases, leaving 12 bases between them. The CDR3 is CASSLWGSREKLFF. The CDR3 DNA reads TGTGCCAGCAGCTTGTGGGGGAGTAGGGAAAAACTGTTTTTT.

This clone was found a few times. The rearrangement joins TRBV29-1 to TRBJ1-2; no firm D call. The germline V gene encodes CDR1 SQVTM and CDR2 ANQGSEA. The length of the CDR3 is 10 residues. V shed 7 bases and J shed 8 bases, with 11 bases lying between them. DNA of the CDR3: TGCAGCGGCGGCACGGAGGGCTACACCTTC. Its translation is CSGGTEGYTF.

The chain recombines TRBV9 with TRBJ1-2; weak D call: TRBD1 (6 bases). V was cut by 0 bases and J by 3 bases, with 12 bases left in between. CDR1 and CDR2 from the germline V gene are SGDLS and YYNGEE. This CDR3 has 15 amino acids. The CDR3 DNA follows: TGTGCCAGCAGCGTAGGGATACAGGGATACTATGGCTACACCTTC. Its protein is CASSVGIQGYYGYTF.

The CDR3 spells CASSGGVASRGVERRTDTQYF. CDR3 DNA sequence: TGTGCCAGCAGCGGTGGGGTGGCGTCTCGGGGGGTGGAACGACGCACAGATACGCAGTATTTT. This chain uses TRBV7-4 with TRBJ2-3, with 7 bases matching TRBD2. This CDR3 is built from 21 residues. CDR1 is SGHVT, CDR2 SQSDAQ, per germline. V lost 5 bases and J lost 1; bases outside the gene matches: 24.